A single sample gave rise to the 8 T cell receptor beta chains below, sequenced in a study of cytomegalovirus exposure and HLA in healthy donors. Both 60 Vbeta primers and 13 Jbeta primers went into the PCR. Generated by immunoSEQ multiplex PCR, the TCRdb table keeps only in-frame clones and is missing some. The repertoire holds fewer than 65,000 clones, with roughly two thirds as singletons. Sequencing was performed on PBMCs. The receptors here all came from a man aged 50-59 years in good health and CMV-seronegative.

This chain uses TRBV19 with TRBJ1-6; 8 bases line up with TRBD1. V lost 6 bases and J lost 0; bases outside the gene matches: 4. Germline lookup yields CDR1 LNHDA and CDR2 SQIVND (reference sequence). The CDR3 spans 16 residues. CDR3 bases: TGTGCCAGTAGGGACAGGGAAACCTCCTATAATTCACCCCTCCACTTT. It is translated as CASRDRETSYNSPLHF.

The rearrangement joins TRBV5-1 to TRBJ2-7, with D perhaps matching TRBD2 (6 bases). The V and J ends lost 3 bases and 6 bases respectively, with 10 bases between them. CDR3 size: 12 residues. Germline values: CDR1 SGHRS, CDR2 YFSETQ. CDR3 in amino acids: CASSYGGFEQYF. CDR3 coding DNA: TGCGCCAGCAGCTACGGAGGGTTCGAGCAGTACTTC.

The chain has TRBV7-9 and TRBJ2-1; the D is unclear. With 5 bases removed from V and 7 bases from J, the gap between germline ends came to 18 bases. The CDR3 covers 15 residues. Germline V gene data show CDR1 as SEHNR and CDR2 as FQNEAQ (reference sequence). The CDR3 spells CASSPKRRLGNEQFF. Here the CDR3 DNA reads TGTGCCAGCAGCCCCAAACGGCGTCTAGGAAATGAGCAGTTCTTC.

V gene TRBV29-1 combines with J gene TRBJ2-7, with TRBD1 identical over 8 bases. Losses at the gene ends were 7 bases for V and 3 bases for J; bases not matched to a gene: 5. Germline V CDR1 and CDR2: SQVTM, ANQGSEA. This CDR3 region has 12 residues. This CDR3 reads CSARTGNYEQYF. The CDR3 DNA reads TGCAGCGCCAGGACAGGGAACTACGAGCAGTACTTC.

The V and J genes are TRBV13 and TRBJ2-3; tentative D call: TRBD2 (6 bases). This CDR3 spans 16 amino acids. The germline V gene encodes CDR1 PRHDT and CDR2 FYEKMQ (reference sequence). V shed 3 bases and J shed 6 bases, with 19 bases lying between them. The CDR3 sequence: CASSFLGGLDPDTQYF. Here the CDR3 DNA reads TGTGCCAGCAGCTTCCTCGGGGGTCTAGACCCGGATACGCAGTATTTT. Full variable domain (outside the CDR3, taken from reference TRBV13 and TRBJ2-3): AAGVIQSPRHLIKEKRETATLKCYPIPRHDTVYWYQQGPGQDPQFLISFYEKMQSDKGSIPDRFSAQQFSDYHSELNMSSLELGDSALYFCASSFLGGLDPDTQYFGPGTRLTVL.

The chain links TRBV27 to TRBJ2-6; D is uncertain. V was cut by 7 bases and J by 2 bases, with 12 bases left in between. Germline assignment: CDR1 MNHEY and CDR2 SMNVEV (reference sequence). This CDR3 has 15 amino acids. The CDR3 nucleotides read TGTGCCAGCACCTCTTATTTTGCTGGGGCCAACGTCCTGACTTTC. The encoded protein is CASTSYFAGANVLTF.

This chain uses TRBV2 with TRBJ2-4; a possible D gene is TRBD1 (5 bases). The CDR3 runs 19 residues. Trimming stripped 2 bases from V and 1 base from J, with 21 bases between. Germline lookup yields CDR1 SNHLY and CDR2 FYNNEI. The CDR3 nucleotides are TGTGCCAGCAGTGAATTTAGGCAGGGTGGGATCGGGGCCAAAAACATTCAGTACTTC. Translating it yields CASSEFRQGGIGAKNIQYF.

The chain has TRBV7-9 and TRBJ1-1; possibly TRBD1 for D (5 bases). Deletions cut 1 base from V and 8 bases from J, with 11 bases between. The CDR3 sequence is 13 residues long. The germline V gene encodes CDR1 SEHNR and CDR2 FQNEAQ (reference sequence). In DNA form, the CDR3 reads TGTGCCAGCAGCTTAGATAGGGGTTTAGAAGCTTTCTTT. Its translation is CASSLDRGLEAFF.